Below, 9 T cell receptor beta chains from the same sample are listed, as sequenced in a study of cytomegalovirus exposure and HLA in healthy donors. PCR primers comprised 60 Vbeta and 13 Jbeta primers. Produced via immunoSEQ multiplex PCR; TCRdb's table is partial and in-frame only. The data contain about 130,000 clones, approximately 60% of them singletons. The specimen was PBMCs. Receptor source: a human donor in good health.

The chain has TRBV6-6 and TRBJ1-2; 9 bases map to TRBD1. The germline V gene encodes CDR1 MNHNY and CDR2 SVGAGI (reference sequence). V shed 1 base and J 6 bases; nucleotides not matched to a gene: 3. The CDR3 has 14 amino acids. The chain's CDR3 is CASSYYRGHDGYTF. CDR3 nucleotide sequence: TGTGCCAGCAGTTACTACAGGGGGCATGATGGCTACACCTTC.

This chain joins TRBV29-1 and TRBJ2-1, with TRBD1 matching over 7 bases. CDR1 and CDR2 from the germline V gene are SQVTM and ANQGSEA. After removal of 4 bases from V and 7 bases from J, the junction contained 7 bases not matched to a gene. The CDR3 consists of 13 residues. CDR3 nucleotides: TGCAGCGTTGGTCAGGGGGTTGGGAATGAGCAGTTCTTC. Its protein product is CSVGQGVGNEQFF.

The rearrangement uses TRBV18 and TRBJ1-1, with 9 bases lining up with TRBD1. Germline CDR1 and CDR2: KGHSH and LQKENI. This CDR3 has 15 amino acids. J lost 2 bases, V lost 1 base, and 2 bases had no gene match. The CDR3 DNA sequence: TGTGCCAGCTCACCACTACAGGGGGCTAACACTGAAGCTTTCTTT. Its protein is CASSPLQGANTEAFF.

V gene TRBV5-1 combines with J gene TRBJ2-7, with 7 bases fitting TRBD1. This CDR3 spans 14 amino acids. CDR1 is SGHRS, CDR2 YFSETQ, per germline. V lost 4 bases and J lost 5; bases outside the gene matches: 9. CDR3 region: CASSLKGASNEQYF. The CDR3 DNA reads TGCGCCAGCAGCCTGAAGGGGGCGTCTAACGAGCAGTACTTC.

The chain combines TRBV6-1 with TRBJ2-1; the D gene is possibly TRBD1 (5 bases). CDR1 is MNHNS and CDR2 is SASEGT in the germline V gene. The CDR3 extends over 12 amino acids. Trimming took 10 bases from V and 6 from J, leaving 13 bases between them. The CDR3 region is CATRRGFNEQFF. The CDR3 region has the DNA TGTGCCACCAGAAGGGGATTCAATGAGCAGTTCTTC.

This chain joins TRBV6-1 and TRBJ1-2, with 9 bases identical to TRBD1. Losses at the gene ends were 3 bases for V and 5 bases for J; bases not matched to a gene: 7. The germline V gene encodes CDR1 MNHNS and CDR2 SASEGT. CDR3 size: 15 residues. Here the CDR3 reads CASSELQGAEYGYTF. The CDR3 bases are TGTGCCAGCAGTGAGTTACAGGGGGCTGAGTATGGCTACACCTTC.

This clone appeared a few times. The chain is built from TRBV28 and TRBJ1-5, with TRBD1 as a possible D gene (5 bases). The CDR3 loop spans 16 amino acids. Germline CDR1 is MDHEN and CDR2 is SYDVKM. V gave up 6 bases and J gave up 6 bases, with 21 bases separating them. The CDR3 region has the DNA TGTGCCAGCAGGAGTCCGTGGGTAGGGGCATTTCAGCCCCAGCATTTT. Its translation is CASRSPWVGAFQPQHF.

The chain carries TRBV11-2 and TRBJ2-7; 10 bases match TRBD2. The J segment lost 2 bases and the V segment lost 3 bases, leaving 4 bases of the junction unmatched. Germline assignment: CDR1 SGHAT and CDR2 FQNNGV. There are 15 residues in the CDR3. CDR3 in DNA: TGTGCCAGCAGCTTTGGACTAGCGGAGACCTACGAGCAGTACTTC. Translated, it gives CASSFGLAETYEQYF. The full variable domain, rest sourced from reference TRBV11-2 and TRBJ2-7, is EAGVAQSPRYKIIEKRQSVAFWCNPISGHATLYWYQQILGQGPKLLIQFQNNGVVDDSQLPKDRFSAERLKGVDSTLKIQPAKLEDSAVYLCASSFGLAETYEQYFGPGTRLTVT.

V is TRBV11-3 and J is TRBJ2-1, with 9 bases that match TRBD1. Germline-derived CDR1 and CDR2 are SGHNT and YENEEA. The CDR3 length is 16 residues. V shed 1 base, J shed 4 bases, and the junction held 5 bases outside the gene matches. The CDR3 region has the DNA TGTGCCAGCAGCTTAGCCCGGACAGGGGATTACAATGAGCAGTTCTTC. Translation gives CASSLARTGDYNEQFF.